This T cell receptor (beta chain) was observed in a study of cytomegalovirus exposure and HLA in healthy donors. As for the study in general: A data release that came early held approximately 85 million unique TCRs from HLA-typed donors.

Study results and limitations: Donor immune exposure was known only as CMV serostatus. Within a later analysis, the majority of CMV-associated TCR beta chains appeared HLA-restricted. Most subjects' HLA-A and HLA-B alleles were reportedly predicted from TCR beta sequences.

Germline assignment: CDR1 LNHNV and CDR2 YYDKDF (reference sequence). J lost 6 bases, V lost 0 bases, and 7 bases had no gene match. The CDR3 consists of 16 residues. Researchers ran the PCR with 60 Vbeta and 13 Jbeta primers. Method: immunoSEQ multiplex PCR; TCRdb's copy keeps in-frame clones and lacks some. The sample records under 300,000 clones, roughly 70% being singletons. Concerning this clone itself: What it binds is not known.

This chain links TRBV15 with TRBJ1-4, with 7 bases lining up with TRBD1. This receptor was taken from a female donor in good health and CMV-seronegative. What was sequenced was PBMCs. CDR3 in amino acids: CATSRDRHRGDEKLFF. CDR3 nucleotides: TGTGCCACCAGCAGAGATAGGCACAGGGGAGATGAAAAACTGTTTTTT.